Sequencing of this T cell receptor beta chain was carried out in a study of blood T cell repertoires in COVID-19. Study information: Samples of COVID-19 (acute and convalescent) were obtained from the United States, Italy and Spain. PBMCs, B-cell-depleted T cells, or T cells were the source of the cDNA or gDNA that made up the material.

Study processing details: Reference gene primer amplification gave estimated nucleated cell counts. Assay used: immunoSEQ multiplex PCR; TCRdb lists only in-frame clones, some missing. From that table come the V and J calls and clone size; the DNA was used to work out D and trimming. The data show about 200,000 clones, more than 75% seen once. This CDR3 has 19 amino acids. The clonotype originates from a woman aged 80 or over with acute or convalescent COVID-19. Sequencing used peripheral blood. The chain has TRBV7-5 and TRBJ2-6; no DNA check was done on the table's D call, TRBD1. TRBV7-5 is a pseudogene locus. Written as DNA, the CDR3 is TGTGCCAGAAGCTATCCGGGGACAGGGTTTATTTCTGGGGCCAACGTCCTGACTTTC. This gives the protein CARSYPGTGFISGANVLTF.